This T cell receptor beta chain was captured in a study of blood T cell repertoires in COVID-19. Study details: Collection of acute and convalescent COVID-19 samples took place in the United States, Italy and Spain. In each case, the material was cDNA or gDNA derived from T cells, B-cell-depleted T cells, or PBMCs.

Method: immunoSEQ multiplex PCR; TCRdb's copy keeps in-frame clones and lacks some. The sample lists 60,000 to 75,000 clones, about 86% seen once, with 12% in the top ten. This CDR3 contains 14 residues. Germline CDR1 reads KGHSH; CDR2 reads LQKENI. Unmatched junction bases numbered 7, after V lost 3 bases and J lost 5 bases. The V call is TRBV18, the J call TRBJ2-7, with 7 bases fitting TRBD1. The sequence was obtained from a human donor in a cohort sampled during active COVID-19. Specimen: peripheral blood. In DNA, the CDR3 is TGTGCCAGCTCACCCGGGACAGATGGGAACGAGCAGTACTTC. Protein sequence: CASSPGTDGNEQYF.